This TCR beta chain derives from a study of cytomegalovirus exposure and HLA in healthy donors. Study as a whole: Among about 179 million T cells, an earlier analysis found 120 million or so unique TCR beta sequences. Study-level points and caveats: The authors confirmed in vitro that a few CMV-associated chains were specific for CMV antigens.

The table lists this clone with a few counts. Its specificity is unknown. The CDR3 is 15 amino acids. Germline assignment: CDR1 SGHTA and CDR2 FQGNSA. Trimming removed 2 bases at V and 4 bases at J, with 14 bases between. This PCR relied on a set of 60 Vbeta primers and 13 Jbeta primers. Assay: immunoSEQ multiplex PCR; the TCRdb copy retains only in-frame clones and omits some. Among tens of thousands of clones listed, approximately 70% were seen once. Sequences were obtained from PBMCs. This chain connects TRBV7-2 to TRBJ1-2; D not resolved. This TCR derives from a woman in her 50s in good health and CMV-seropositive. In nucleotides, the CDR3 is TGTGCCAGCAGCTTAACCCGGACGGACTCCTATGGCTACACCTTC. Its protein product is CASSLTRTDSYGYTF.